Sequencing of this TCR beta chain was carried out in a study of blood T cell repertoires in COVID-19. Per the authors' pipeline: Nucleated cell number was recorded as an estimate derived from reference gene primer amplification. The protocol was immunoSEQ multiplex PCR, while the TCRdb copy is restricted to in-frame clones and leaves out a portion. Clonal size and the V and J genes are those of that table, whereas D and trimming came from the DNA. Counted here are approximately 210,000 clones, around 83% occurring once; the ten biggest clones make up less than 3.5%. Input material: peripheral blood. This clonotype originated in a middle-aged man with active or convalescent COVID-19.

CDR3 sequence: CASSLGPGLGTEAFF. CDR3 in DNA: TGCGCCAGCAGCTTGGGTCCGGGACTGGGCACTGAAGCTTTCTTT. The V gene is TRBV5-1, the J gene TRBJ1-1, with TRBD1 as a possible D gene (5 bases). CDR1 is SGHRS and CDR2 is YFSETQ in the germline V gene. CDR3 size: 15 residues. V was trimmed by 0 bases and J by 4 bases, leaving 13 bases between them.